The present T cell receptor (beta chain) was sequenced within a study of blood T cell repertoires in COVID-19. Overall study: Specimens from acute and convalescent COVID-19 originated in the United States, Italy and Spain. The analysed material was cDNA or gDNA that came from T cells, B-cell-depleted T cells, or PBMCs.

During active infection, Seattle patients enrolled and were then monitored through disease. Per the original methods: Nucleated cell number was recorded as an estimate derived from reference gene primer amplification. Profiling relied on immunoSEQ multiplex PCR, and the TCRdb table lists in-frame clones only, not all of them. From that table come the V and J calls and clone size; the DNA was used to work out D and trimming. The sample has around 140,000 clones, roughly nine tenths seen once. The TCR originated in a man aged 18-30 years with COVID-19, enrolled during active disease. The sequenced material came from peripheral blood.

This chain's CDR3 is CSVEGTSGGNEQFF. The CDR3 bases are TGCAGCGTTGAAGGAACTAGCGGGGGCAATGAGCAGTTCTTC. This rearrangement joins TRBV29-1 to TRBJ2-1, with 11 bases matching TRBD2. Germline V gene data show CDR1 as SQVTM and CDR2 as ANQGSEA. The CDR3 contains 14 residues. J gave up 6 bases and V 1 base, and 2 bases lay outside the gene matches.